The 3 T cell receptor beta chains below all came from one sample that was sequenced in a study of T cells in Graves' hyperthyroidism and ophthalmopathy. Amplification of TCR beta CDR3 regions was performed using RNA transcripts as template. First-round RT-PCR with HTBI primers amplified the TCR CDR3 region. TCRdb re-called the multiplex PCR reads through MiXCR, storing one row per CDR3 protein. The sample has about 840,000 distinct CDR3 sequences; 35% to 45% are singletons. Sequencing input: blood. The receptors here all came from a man between 18 and 35 years old with Graves' hyperthyroidism.

At least ten counts were recorded for this clonotype. V usage is TRBV6-5 and J usage is TRBJ1-5, with TRBD1 matching 8 bases. The CDR3 spans 15 residues. Germline V CDR1 and CDR2: MNHEY, SVGAGI. Trimming took 5 bases from V and 0 from J; bases not matched to a gene: 3. The CDR3: CASSRTGNSNQPQHF. CDR3 DNA sequence: TGTGCCAGCAGTCGGACAGGGAATAGCAATCAGCCCCAGCATTTT.

About this clonotype: The junction does not match germline at one end; this may be a read error. The chain carries TRBV15 and TRBJ2-6; D is undetermined. Per the germline V gene, CDR1 is LNHNV and CDR2 is YYDKDF (reference sequence). This CDR3 comprises 11 residues. CDR3 bases: TGTGCCACCAGCAGGGCAAACACTGAAGCTTTC. Translating gives CATSRANTEAF.

The rearrangement uses TRBV29-1 and TRBJ2-7; TRBD1 might be the D (5 bases). CDR1 is SQVTM and CDR2 is ANQGSEA in the germline V gene. Trimming removed 8 bases from V and 4 bases from J, with 12 bases in between. The CDR3 contains 11 residues. CDR3 DNA sequence: TGCAGCCCGACAGACTTGTACGAGCAGTACTTC. This encodes CSPTDLYEQYF.